The sequence of this T cell receptor beta chain was determined in a study of control samples from healthy donors and cancer patients. Some clones are missing from TCRdb's copy, which holds only in-frame ones; the method was immunoSEQ multiplex PCR. This sample has some 73,000 clones, with about 95% found just once. From germline, CDR1 is MNHEY and CDR2 SVGAGI. This CDR3 spans 14 amino acids. V was cut by 6 bases and J by 1 base, with 12 bases left in between. The TCR originated in a woman in her thirties or forties in good health. Sequencing was performed on blood. V and J are TRBV6-5 and TRBJ2-5; no definite D call. In DNA form, the CDR3 reads TGTGCCAGCAGGGCCAGCAATACCCAAGAGACCCAGTACTTC. Translating gives CASRASNTQETQYF.